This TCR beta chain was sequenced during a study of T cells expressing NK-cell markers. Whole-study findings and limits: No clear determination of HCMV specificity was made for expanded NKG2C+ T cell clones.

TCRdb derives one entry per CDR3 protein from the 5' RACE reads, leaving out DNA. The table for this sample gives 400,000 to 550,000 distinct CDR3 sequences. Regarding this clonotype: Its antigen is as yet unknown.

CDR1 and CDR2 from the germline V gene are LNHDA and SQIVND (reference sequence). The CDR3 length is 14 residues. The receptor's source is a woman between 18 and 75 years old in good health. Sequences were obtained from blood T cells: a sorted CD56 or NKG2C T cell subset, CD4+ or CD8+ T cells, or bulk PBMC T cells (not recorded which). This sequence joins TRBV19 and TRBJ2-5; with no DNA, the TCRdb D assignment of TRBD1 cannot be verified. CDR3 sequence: CASSIRTDQETQYF.